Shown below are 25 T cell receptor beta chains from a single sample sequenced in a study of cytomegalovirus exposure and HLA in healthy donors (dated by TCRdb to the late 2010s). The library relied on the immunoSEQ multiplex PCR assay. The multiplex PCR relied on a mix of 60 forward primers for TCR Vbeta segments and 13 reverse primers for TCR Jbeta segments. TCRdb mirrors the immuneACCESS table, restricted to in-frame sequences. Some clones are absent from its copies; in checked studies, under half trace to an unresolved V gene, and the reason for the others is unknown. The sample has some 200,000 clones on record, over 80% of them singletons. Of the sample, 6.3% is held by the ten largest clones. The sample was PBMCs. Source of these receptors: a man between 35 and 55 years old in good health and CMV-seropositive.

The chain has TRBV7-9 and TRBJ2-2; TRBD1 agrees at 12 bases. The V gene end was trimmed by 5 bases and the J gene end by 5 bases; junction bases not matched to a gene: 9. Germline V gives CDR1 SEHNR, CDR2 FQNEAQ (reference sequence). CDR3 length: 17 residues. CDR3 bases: TGTGCCAGCAGCCCGCCCCGGGACAGGGGGCGGACCGGGGAGCTGTTTTTT. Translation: CASSPPRDRGRTGELFF.

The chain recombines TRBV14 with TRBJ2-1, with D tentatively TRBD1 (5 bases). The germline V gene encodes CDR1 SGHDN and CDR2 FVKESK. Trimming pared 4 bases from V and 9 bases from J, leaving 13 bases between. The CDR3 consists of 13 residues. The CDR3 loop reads CASSPTDRGEQFF. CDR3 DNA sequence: TGTGCCAGCAGCCCAACTGACAGAGGTGAGCAGTTCTTC. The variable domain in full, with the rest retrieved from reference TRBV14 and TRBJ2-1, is EAGVTQFPSHSVIEKGQTVTLRCDPISGHDNLYWYRRVMGKEIKFLLHFVKESKQDESGMPNNRFLAERTGGTYSTLKVQPAELEDSGVYFCASSPTDRGEQFFGPGTRLTVL.

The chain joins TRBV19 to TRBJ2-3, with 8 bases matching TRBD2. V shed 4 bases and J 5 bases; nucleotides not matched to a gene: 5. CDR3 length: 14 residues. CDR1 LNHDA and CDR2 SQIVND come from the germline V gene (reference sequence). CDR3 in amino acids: CASSRGLAVDTQYF. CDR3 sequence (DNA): TGTGCCAGTAGTAGAGGACTAGCCGTAGATACGCAGTATTTT.

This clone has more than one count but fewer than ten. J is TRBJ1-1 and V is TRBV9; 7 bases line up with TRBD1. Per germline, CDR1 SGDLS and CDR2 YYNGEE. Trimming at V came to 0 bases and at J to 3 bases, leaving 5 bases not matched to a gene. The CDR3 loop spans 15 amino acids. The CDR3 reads CASSVAATGDTEAFF. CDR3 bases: TGTGCCAGCAGCGTAGCTGCCACAGGGGACACTGAAGCTTTCTTT. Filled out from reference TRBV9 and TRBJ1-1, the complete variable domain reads DSGVTQTPKHLITATGQRVTLRCSPRSGDLSVYWYQQSLDQGLQFLIQYYNGEERAKGNILERFSAQQFPDLHSELNLSSLELGDSALYFCASSVAATGDTEAFFGQGTRLTVV.

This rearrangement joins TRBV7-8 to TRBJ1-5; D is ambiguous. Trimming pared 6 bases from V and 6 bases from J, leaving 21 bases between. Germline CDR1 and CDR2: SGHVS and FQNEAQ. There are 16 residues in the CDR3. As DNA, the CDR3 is TGTGCCAGCAGGCTCCGGGAGGGTGACGGGTTTCAGCCCCAGCATTTT. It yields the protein CASRLREGDGFQPQHF. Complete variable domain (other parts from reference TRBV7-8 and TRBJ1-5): GAGVSQSPRYKVAKRGQDVALRCDPISGHVSLFWYQQALGQGPEFLTYFQNEAQLDKSGLPSDRFFAERPEGSVSTLKIQRTQQEDSAVYLCASRLREGDGFQPQHFGDGTRLSIL.

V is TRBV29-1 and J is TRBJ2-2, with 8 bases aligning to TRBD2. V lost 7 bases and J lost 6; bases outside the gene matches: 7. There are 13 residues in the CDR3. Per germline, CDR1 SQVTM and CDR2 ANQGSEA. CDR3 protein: CSAQTGGSGELFF. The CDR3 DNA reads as TGCAGCGCCCAAACGGGGGGGTCCGGGGAGCTGTTTTTT.

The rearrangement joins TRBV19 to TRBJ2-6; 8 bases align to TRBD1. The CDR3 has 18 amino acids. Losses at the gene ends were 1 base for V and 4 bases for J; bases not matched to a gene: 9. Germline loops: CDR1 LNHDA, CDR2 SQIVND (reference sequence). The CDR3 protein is CASSIARQGANGANVLTF. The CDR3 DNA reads TGTGCCAGTAGTATAGCGAGGCAGGGGGCGAACGGGGCCAACGTCCTGACTTTC.

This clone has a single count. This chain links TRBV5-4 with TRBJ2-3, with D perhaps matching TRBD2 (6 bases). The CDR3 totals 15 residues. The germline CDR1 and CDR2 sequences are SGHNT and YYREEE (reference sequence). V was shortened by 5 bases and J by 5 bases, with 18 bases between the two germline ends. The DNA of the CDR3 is TGTGCCAGCAGGTTCCGGGGCGGGGTGGGAGATACGCAGTATTTT. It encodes CASRFRGGVGDTQYF.

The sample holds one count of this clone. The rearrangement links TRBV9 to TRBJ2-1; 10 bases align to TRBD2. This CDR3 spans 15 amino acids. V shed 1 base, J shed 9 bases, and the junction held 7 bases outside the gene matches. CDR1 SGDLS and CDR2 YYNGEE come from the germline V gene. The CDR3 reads CASSVSGGEGREQFF. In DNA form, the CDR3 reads TGTGCCAGCAGCGTAAGCGGGGGGGAAGGACGTGAGCAGTTCTTC.

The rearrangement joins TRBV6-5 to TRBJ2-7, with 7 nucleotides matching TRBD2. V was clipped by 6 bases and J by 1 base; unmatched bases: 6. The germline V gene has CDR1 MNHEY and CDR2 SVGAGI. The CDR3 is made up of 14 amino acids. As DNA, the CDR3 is TGTGCCAGCAGCCGCGGGACTAAATCCTACGAGCAGTACTTC. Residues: CASSRGTKSYEQYF.

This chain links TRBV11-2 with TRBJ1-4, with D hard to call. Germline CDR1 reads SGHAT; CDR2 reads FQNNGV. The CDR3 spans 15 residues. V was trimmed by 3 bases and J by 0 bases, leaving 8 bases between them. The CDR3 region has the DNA TGTGCCAGCAGCTTTTCGGGAACAACTAATGAAAAACTGTTTTTT. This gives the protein CASSFSGTTNEKLFF. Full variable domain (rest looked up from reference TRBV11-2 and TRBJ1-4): EAGVAQSPRYKIIEKRQSVAFWCNPISGHATLYWYQQILGQGPKLLIQFQNNGVVDDSQLPKDRFSAERLKGVDSTLKIQPAKLEDSAVYLCASSFSGTTNEKLFFGSGTQLSVL.

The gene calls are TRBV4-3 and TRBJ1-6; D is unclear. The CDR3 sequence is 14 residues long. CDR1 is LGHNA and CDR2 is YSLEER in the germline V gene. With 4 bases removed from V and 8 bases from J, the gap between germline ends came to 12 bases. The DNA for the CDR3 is TGCGCCAGCAGCCTTCAAACCGGAGATTCACCCCTCCACTTT. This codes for CASSLQTGDSPLHF.

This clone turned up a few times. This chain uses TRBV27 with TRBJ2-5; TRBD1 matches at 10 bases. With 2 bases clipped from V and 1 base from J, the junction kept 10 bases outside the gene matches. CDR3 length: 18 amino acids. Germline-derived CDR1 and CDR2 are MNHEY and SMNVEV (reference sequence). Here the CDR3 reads CASSLVWDRGNLQETQYF. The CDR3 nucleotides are TGTGCCAGCAGTTTAGTGTGGGACAGGGGAAACCTCCAAGAGACCCAGTACTTC.

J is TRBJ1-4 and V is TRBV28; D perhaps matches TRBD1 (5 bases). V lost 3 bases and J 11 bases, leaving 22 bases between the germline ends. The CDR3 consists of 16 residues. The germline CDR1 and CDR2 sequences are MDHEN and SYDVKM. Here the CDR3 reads CASSFRGGTRWYKLFF. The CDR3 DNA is TGTGCCAGCAGTTTTAGGGGCGGGACGCGATGGTATAAACTGTTTTTT.

As DNA, the CDR3 is TGCGCCAGCAGCCAAGATCCGGTGGGTCGCGGGGAAAAACTGTTTTTT. Residues: CASSQDPVGRGEKLFF. The rearrangement uses TRBV4-3 and TRBJ1-4; no clear D. The CDR3 is made up of 16 amino acids. Trimming cost V 0 bases and J 8 bases, with 16 bases left between them. Germline V gives CDR1 LGHNA, CDR2 YSLEER.

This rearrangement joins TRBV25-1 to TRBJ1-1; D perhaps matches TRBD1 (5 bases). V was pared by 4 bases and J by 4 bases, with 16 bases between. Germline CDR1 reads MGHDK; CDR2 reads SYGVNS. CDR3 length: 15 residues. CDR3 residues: CASSVGGTWSTEAFF. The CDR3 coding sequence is TGTGCCAGCAGTGTGGGAGGGACTTGGAGCACTGAAGCTTTCTTT.

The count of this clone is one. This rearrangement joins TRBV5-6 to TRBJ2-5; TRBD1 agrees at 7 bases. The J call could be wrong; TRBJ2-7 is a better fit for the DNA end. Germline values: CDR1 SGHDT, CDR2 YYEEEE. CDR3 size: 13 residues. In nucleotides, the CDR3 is TGTGCCAGCAGCCCCGGGACAGTCTACGAGCAGTACTTC. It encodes CASSPGTVYEQYF.

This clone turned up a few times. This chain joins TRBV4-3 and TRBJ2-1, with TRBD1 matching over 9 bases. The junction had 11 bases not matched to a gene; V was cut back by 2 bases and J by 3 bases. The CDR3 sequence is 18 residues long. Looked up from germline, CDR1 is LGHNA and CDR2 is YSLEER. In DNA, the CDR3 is TGCGCCAGCAGCCAATACACCATACCGGGACAGGGCTACAATGAGCAGTTCTTC. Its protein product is CASSQYTIPGQGYNEQFF.

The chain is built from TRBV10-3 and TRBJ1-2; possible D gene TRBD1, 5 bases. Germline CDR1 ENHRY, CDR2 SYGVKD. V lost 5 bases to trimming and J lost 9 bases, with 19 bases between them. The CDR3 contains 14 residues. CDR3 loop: CAISLGLSPGSYTF. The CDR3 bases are TGTGCCATCAGTTTAGGCTTATCTCCAGGGAGCTACACCTTC.

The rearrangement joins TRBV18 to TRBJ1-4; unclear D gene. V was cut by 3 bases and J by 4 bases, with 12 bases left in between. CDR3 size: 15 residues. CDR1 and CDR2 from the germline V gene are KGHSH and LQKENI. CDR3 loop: CASSPRTAGNEKLFF. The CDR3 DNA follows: TGTGCCAGCTCACCGAGGACGGCGGGTAATGAAAAACTGTTTTTT.

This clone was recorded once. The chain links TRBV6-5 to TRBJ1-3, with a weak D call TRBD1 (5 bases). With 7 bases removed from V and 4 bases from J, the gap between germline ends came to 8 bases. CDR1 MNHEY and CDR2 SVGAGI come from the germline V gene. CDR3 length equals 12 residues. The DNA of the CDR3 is TGTGCCAGCACAGGGATCGGAAACACCATATATTTT. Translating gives CASTGIGNTIYF.

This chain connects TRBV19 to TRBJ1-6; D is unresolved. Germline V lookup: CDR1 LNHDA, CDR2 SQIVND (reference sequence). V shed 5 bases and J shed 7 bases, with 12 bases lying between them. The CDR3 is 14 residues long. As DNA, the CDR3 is TGTGCCAGTAGTGCCACAGTGAAGAATTCACCCCTCCACTTT. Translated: CASSATVKNSPLHF.

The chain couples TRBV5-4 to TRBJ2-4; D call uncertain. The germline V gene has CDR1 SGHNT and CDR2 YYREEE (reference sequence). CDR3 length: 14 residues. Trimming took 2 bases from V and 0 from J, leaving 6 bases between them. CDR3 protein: CASSFQIAKNIQYF. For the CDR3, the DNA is TGTGCCAGCAGCTTCCAGATAGCCAAAAACATTCAGTACTTC.

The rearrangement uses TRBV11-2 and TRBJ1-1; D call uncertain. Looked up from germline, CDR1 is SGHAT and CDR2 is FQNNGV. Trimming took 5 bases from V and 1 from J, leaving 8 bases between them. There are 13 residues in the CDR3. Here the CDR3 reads CASSPLANTEAFF. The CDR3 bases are TGTGCCAGCAGCCCCCTAGCGAACACTGAAGCTTTCTTT.

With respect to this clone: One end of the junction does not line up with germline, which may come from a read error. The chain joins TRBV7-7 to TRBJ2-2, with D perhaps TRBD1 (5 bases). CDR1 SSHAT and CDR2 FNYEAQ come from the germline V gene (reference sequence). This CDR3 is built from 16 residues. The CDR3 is CASSLVHQGFNGELFF. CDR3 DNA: TGTGCTAGCAGCTTAGTCCATCAGGGCTTCAACGGGGAGCTGTTTTTT.